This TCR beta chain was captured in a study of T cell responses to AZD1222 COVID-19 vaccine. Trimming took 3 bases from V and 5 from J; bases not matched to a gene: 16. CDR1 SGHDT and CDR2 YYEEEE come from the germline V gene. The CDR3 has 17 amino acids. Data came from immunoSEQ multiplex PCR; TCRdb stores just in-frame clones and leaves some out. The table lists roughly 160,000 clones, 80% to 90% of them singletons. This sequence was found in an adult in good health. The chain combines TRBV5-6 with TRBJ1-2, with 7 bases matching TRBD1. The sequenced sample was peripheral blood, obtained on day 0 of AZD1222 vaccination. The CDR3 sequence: CASSSIQTGSLRYGYTF. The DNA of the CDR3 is TGTGCCAGCAGCTCCATACAGACAGGGTCTTTGCGATATGGCTACACCTTC.